This T cell receptor (beta chain) stems from a study of cytomegalovirus exposure and HLA in healthy donors. Germline CDR1 reads MNHEY; CDR2 reads SMNVEV (reference sequence). The V gene lost 6 bases and the J gene lost 5 bases, with 10 bases spanning the gap. There are 12 residues in the CDR3. PCR used 60 Vbeta primers and 13 Jbeta primers. This table comes from immunoSEQ multiplex PCR, and its TCRdb copy is limited to in-frame clones, with some not included. The sample totals around 34,000 clones. This chain connects TRBV27 to TRBJ1-1; no clear D. Sequencing was carried out using PBMCs. This clonotype was sampled from a woman between 40 and 55 years old in good health and CMV-seropositive. This chain's CDR3 is CASRVLRTEAFF. The DNA of the CDR3 is TGTGCCAGCAGGGTACTACGGACTGAAGCTTTCTTT.